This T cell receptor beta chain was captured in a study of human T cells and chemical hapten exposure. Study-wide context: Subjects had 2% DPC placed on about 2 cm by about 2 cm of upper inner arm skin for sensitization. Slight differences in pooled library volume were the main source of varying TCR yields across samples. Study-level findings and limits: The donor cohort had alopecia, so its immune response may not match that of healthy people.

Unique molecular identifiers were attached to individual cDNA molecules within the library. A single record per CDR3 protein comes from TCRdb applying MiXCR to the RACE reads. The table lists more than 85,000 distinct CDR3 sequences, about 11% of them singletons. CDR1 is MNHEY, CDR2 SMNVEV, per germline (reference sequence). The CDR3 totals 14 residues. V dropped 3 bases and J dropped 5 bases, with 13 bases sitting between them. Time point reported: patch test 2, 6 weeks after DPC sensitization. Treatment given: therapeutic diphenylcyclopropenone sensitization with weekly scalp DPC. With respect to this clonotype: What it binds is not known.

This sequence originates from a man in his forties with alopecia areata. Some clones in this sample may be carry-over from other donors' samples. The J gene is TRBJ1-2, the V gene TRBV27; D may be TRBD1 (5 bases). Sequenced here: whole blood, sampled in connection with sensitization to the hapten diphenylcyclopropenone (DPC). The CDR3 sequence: CASSFARAGYGYTF. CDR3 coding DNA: TGTGCCAGCAGTTTTGCCAGGGCAGGGTATGGCTACACCTTC.